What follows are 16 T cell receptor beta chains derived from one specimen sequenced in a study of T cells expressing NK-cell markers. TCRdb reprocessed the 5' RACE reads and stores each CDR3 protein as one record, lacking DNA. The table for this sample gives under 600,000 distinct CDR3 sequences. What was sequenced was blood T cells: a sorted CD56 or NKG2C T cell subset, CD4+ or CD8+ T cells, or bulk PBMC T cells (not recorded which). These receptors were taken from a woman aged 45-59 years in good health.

CDR3 residues: CASSRRGLAKNIQYF. The chain combines TRBV3-1 with TRBJ2-4. Germline assignment: CDR1 LGHDT and CDR2 YNNKEL (reference sequence). The CDR3 is 15 amino acids.

CDR3 residues: CSARRTGGYQPQHF. The genes are TRBV20-1 and TRBJ1-5; TCRdb's D call of TRBD1 is untestable without DNA. The CDR3 totals 14 residues. The germline V gene has CDR1 DFQATT and CDR2 SNEGSKA (reference sequence).

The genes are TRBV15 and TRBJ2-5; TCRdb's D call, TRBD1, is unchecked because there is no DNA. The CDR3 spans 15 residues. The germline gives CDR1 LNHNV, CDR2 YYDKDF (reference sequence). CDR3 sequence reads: CATSRGSLGGGSQYF.

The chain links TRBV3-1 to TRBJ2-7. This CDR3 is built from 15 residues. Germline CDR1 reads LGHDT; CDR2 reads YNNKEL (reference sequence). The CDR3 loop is CASSQGALFSYEQYF.

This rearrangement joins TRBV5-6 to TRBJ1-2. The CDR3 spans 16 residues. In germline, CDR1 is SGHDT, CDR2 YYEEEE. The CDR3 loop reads CASSYRDFRTNYGYTF.

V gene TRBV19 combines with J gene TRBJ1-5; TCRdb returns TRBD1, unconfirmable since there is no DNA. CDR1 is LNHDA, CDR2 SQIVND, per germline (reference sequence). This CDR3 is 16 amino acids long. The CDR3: CASSPHTGGADQPQHF.

CDR3 loop: CASSPSPGTGELFF. V is TRBV12-3 or TRBV12-4 and J is TRBJ2-2; TCRdb's D gene call, TRBD2, goes unchecked for lack of DNA. The CDR3 spans 14 residues.

CDR3 in amino acids: CASSETPGLGYGYTF. This chain uses TRBV6-1 with TRBJ1-2; as DNA is missing, the TRBD1 call by TCRdb cannot be tested. In germline, CDR1 is MNHNS, CDR2 SASEGT. This CDR3 has 15 amino acids.

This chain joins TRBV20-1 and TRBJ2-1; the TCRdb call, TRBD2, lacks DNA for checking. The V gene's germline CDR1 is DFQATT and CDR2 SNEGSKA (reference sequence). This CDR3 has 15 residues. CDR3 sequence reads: CSAEAGVSSYNEQFF.

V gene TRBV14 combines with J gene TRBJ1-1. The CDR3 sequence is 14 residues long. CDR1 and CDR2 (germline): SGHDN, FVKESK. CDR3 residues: CASSQYDSGFEAFF. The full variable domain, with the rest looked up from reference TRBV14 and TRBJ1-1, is EAGVTQFPSHSVIEKGQTVTLRCDPISGHDNLYWYRRVMGKEIKFLLHFVKESKQDESGMPNNRFLAERTGGTYSTLKVQPAELEDSGVYFCASSQYDSGFEAFFGQGTRLTVV.

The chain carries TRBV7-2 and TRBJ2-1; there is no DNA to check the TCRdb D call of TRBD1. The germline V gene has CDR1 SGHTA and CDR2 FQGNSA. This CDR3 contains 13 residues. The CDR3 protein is CASSLKGNNEQFF.

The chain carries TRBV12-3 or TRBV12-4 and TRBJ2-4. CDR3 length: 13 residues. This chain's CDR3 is CASSLREFGIQYF.

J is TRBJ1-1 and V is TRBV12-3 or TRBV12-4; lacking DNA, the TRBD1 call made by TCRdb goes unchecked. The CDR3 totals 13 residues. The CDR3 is CASSPQGGREAFF.

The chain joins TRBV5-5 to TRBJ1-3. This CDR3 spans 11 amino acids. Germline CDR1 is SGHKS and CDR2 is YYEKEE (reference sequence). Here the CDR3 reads CASRTANTIYF.

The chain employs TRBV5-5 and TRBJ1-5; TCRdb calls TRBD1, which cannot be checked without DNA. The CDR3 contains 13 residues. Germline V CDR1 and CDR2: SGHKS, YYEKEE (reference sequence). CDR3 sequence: CASSTTDNQPQHF.

The CDR3: CASSLVQGASYEQYF. V usage is TRBV5-1 and J usage is TRBJ2-7; TCRdb calls TRBD1, which cannot be checked without DNA. Germline CDR1 and CDR2: SGHRS and YFSETQ. The CDR3 covers 15 residues.